This note documents a single T cell receptor beta chain sequence. The source of the sample is a study of Ad26.COV2.S vaccination and SARS-CoV-2 variants. Treatment: around 19 received Ad26.COV2.S at low or high dose, single or two shots; 5 received placebo; per-sample allocation not given. Sampling occurred on day 63 after the first vaccine or placebo injection. The CDR3 spans 13 residues. The V and J ends lost 3 bases and 2 bases, in that order; junction bases with no gene match: 0. Germline assignment: CDR1 SGDLS and CDR2 YYNGEE. Sequencing was performed with immunoSEQ multiplex PCR; in TCRdb, only in-frame clones are kept and a portion is missing. The table has nearly 400,000 clones, roughly 90% seen once.

The starting material was peripheral blood, obtained in a trial of Ad26.COV2.S vaccine versus placebo. This rearrangement joins TRBV9 to TRBJ1-2, with TRBD1 matching 8 bases. This TCR derives from a person between 18 and 65 years old who received the Ad26.COV2.S COVID-19 vaccine or a placebo. The CDR3 loop is CASSGTGNYGYTF. The DNA for the CDR3 is TGTGCCAGCAGCGGGACAGGGAACTATGGCTACACCTTC.